This T cell receptor beta chain emerged from a study of monozygotic twins with inflammatory bowel disease. This CDR3 region has 16 residues. Germline loops: CDR1 SEHNR, CDR2 FQNEAQ (reference sequence). Each UMI, carrying a 6-nucleotide sample barcode, came from template switching. No DNA is given; TCRdb re-called the 5' RACE reads and lists each CDR3 protein once. This listing includes approximately 300,000 distinct CDR3 sequences. The source of this sequence is a human donor with ulcerative colitis or Crohn's disease, or a healthy co-twin of an affected twin (not recorded which). V is TRBV7-9 and J is TRBJ1-4; lacking DNA, the TRBD1 call made by TCRdb goes unchecked. Sequencing was performed on blood. CDR3 amino acids: CASSLAGAPTNEKLFF.